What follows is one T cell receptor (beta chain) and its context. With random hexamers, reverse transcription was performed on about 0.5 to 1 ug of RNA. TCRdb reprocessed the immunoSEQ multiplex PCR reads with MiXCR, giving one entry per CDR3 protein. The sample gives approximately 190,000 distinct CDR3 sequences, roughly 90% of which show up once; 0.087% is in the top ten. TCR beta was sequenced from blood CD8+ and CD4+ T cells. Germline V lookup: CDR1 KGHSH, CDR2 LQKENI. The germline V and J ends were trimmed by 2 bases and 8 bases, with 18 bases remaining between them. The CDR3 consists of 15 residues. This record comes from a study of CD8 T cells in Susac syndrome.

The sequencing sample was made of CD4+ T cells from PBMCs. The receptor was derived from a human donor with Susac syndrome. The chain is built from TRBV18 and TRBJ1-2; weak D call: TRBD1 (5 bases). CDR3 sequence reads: CASSPSSTGGGGYTF. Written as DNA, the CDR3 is TGTGCCAGCTCACCATCATCGACTGGGGGAGGAGGCTACACCTTC.